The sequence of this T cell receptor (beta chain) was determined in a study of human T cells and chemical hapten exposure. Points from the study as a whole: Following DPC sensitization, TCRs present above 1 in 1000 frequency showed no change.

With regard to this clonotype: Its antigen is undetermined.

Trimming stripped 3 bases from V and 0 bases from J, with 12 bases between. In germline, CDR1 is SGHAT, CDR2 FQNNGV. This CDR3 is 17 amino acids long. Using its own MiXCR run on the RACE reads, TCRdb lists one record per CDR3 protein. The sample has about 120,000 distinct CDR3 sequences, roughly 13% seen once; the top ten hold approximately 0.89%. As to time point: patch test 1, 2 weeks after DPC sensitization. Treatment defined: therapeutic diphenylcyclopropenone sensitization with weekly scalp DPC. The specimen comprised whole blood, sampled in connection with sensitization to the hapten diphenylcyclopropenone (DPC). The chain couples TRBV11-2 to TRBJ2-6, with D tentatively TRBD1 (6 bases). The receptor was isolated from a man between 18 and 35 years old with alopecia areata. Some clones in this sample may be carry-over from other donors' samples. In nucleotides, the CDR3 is TGTGCCAGCAGCTTTCGGGACACCATCTCTGGGGCCAACGTCCTGACTTTC. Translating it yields CASSFRDTISGANVLTF.